This section outlines one T cell receptor beta chain sequence together with its context. Its antigen is as yet unknown. TCRalpha and TCRbeta libraries used 5'RACE with constant-segment primers and UMIs. TCRdb recomputed calls from the 5' RACE reads with MiXCR, one row per CDR3 protein. The sample consists of 550,000 to 700,000 distinct CDR3 sequences, roughly a sixth of them appearing once. This sample is drawn from a study of T-cell memory formation after mild COVID-19. General study findings and limits: Pre-infection memory carried some responding clones, suggesting that cross-reactive memory joined. Contracting CD8+ clones were enriched in EMRA, CD4+ mainly in CM and EM. Balance between CD4 and CD8 was seen in clones contracting day 15 to 85, and a CD4+ lean was seen in later expanders.

The TCR sequence derives from an adult woman who had mild COVID-19 (a few samples of this study predate the infection). Cell type and time point are not known. Sequencing input: PBMCs or a T cell subset sorted from them (not recorded which).

The CDR3 reads CASSLSSRGEGRSNQPQHF. DNA of the CDR3: TGTGCCAGCAGCTTAAGCAGTCGCGGCGAGGGGCGTAGCAATCAGCCCCAGCATTTT. The chain carries TRBV7-8 and TRBJ1-5, with D possibly matching TRBD1 (5 bases). Trimming left V 2 bases short and J 0 bases short, with 20 bases between. Germline lookup yields CDR1 SGHVS and CDR2 FQNEAQ. CDR3 length equals 19 residues. Filled out from reference TRBV7-8 and TRBJ1-5, the complete variable domain reads GAGVSQSPRYKVAKRGQDVALRCDPISGHVSLFWYQQALGQGPEFLTYFQNEAQLDKSGLPSDRFFAERPEGSVSTLKIQRTQQEDSAVYLCASSLSSRGEGRSNQPQHFGDGTRLSIL.